The present entry profiles one T cell receptor (beta chain) with its context. Antigen unknown. This entry belongs to a study of cytomegalovirus exposure and HLA in healthy donors. About the study: Counted in an early data release were about 85 million unique TCRs from HLA-typed donors. Assignment to the Caucasian-associated ancestry cluster applied to less than 85% of the approximately 420 genotyped donors. The study's findings and limits: Of the V segments, some could not be distinguished, including TRBV6-2 and TRBV6-3, and were excluded.

It was with 60 Vbeta and 13 Jbeta primers that the PCR ran. TCRdb's table, derived via immunoSEQ multiplex PCR, lists solely in-frame clones and lacks some. Of over 75,000 clones listed, 67% were seen once; the top ten hold roughly 2%. V was clipped by 9 bases and J by 5 bases, with 13 bases between them. This CDR3 comprises 13 residues. Per the germline V gene, CDR1 is MNHEY and CDR2 is SMNVEV (reference sequence). Material: PBMCs. The rearrangement links TRBV27 to TRBJ1-4, with D unclear. This sequence was found in a man aged 30 to 45 in good health and CMV-seronegative. The CDR3 here is CASRPGRNEKLFF. CDR3 nucleotide sequence: TGTGCCAGTCGGCCAGGAAGGAATGAAAAACTGTTTTTT.